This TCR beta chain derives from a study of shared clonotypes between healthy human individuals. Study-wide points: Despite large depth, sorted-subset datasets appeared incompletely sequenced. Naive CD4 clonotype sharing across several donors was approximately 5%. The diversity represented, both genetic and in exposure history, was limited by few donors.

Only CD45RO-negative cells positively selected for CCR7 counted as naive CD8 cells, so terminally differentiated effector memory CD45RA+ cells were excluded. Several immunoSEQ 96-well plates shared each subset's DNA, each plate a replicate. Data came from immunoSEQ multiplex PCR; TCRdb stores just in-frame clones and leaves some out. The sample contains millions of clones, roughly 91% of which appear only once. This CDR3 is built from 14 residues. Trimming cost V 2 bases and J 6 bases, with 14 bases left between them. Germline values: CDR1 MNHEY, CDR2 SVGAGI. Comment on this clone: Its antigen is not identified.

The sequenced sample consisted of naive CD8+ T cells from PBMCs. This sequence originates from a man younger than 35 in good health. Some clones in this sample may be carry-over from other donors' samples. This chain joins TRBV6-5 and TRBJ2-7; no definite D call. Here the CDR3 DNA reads TGTGCCAGCAGTTACCTAGGAAGACTTCTCGAGCAGTACTTC. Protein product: CASSYLGRLLEQYF.